The rows below give T cell receptor beta chains drawn from one sample of a study of blood T cells in healthy people across ages. TCRdb recomputed calls from the 5' RACE reads with MiXCR, one row per CDR3 protein. The table lists 1.5 million to 2 million distinct CDR3 sequences, 40% to 55% of them singletons. Sequencing used blood. These receptor sequences come from a woman between 40 and 50 years old in good health. The CDR3 runs from the conserved cysteine through the conserved F or W. D genes are given only for firm matches. For some rows the clone size is stated as once, few or many, or as a class when expanded; others skip it.

NA,TRBJ2-7,NA,TRBV29-1,CSVAGGHGSHEQYF,TGCAGCGTTGCCGGTGGACACGGCTCCCACGAGCAGTACTTC
NA,TRBJ2-5,NA,TRBV4-2,CASSVQRSGETQYF,TGTGCCAGCAGCGTCCAGCGGTCGGGAGAGACCCAGTACTTC
few,TRBJ1-2,NA,TRBV20-1,CSARDGGAHGYTF,TGCAGTGCTAGAGATGGAGGGGCCCATGGCTACACCTTC
NA,TRBJ1-1,NA,TRBV12-3/TRBV12-4,CALTPSENTEAFF,TGTGCCCTAACGCCGAGCGAGAACACTGAAGCTTTCTTT
once,TRBJ2-3,NA,TRBV10-3,CAISESTDTTDTQYF,TGTGCCATCAGTGAGTCAACGGACACCACAGATACGCAGTATTTT
few,TRBJ2-3,TRBD1,TRBV12-3/TRBV12-4,CASSSTGVKTDTQYF,TGTGCCAGCAGCTCAACAGGGGTTAAAACAGATACGCAGTATTTT
NA,TRBJ1-2,TRBD1,TRBV20-1,CSASPGQGNYGYTF,TGCAGTGCTAGTCCGGGACAGGGTAACTATGGCTACACCTTC
few,TRBJ2-5,TRBD2,TRBV7-2,CASSKRTRETQYF,TGTGCCAGCAGCAAGAGGACTAGGGAGACCCAGTACTTC
NA,TRBJ2-3,TRBD2,TRBV28,CASSFLAGLSSTDTQYF,TGTGCCAGCAGTTTTCTAGCGGGGTTATCTAGCACAGATACGCAGTATTTT
NA,TRBJ1-1,NA,TRBV14,CASSQDGGASTEAFF,TGTGCCAGCAGCCAAGATGGAGGGGCTTCCACTGAAGCTTTCTTT
few,TRBJ2-1,TRBD2,TRBV9,CASSKRLAGNNEQFF,TGTGCCAGCAGCAAGCGACTAGCGGGTAACAATGAGCAGTTCTTC
NA,TRBJ2-7,TRBD1,TRBV4-1,CASSQAGRGLYEQYF,TGCGCCAGCAGCCAAGCAGGCAGGGGGCTCTACGAGCAGTACTTC
NA,TRBJ2-1,TRBD1,TRBV5-4,CASSQPGQIEQFF,TGTGCCAGCAGCCAGCCGGGACAGATAGAGCAGTTCTTC
NA,TRBJ2-5,NA,TRBV6-2/TRBV6-3,CASSYLSGAETQYF,TGTGCCAGCAGTTACCTGTCGGGCGCCGAGACCCAGTACTTC
NA,TRBJ2-3,NA,TRBV27,CASSLGSAPDTQYF,TGTGCCAGCAGTTTGGGGTCGGCCCCAGATACGCAGTATTTT
NA,TRBJ2-5,TRBD1,TRBV24-1,CATSPTGGWGETQYF,TGTGCCACCAGTCCTACAGGGGGCTGGGGAGAGACCCAGTACTTC
NA,TRBJ1-5,TRBD1,TRBV20-1,CSALQGTGNQPQHF,TGCAGTGCTTTACAGGGGACGGGCAATCAGCCCCAGCATTTT
NA,TRBJ1-2,TRBD1,TRBV6-5,CASRSTGQGYGYTF,TGTGCCAGCAGATCAACGGGACAGGGCTATGGCTACACCTTC
once,TRBJ1-2,TRBD1,TRBV28,CASSFGGTGGYGYTF,TGTGCCAGCAGTTTCGGTGGGACAGGGGGCTATGGCTACACCTTC
NA,TRBJ2-7,TRBD1,TRBV27,CASSGTARYEQYF,TGTGCCAGCAGCGGGACAGCCCGTTACGAGCAGTACTTC
NA,TRBJ2-7,TRBD1,TRBV5-1,CASSLGQGGGSYEQYF,TGCGCCAGCAGCTTGGGACAGGGGGGGGGCTCCTACGAGCAGTACTTC
NA,TRBJ2-6,TRBD2,TRBV29-1,CSAGPSGGGSGANVLTF,TGCAGCGCTGGACCGTCCGGGGGGGGCTCTGGGGCCAACGTCCTGACTTTC
NA,TRBJ2-3,NA,TRBV7-2,CASSLALAPLGDTQYF,TGTGCCAGCAGCTTAGCCCTAGCCCCCCTGGGGGATACGCAGTATTTT
NA,TRBJ2-7,NA,TRBV6-5,CASSYAPVIYNEQYF,TGTGCCAGCAGTTACGCGCCCGTTATCTACAATGAGCAGTACTTC
once,TRBJ1-1,NA,TRBV9,CASSVAGVDTEAFF,TGTGCCAGCAGCGTAGCGGGGGTAGACACTGAAGCTTTCTTT
NA,TRBJ2-1,TRBD2,TRBV4-2,CASSQETISGGINEQFF,TGTGCCAGCAGCCAAGAAACTATTAGCGGGGGGATCAATGAGCAGTTCTTC
NA,TRBJ2-3,NA,TRBV20-1,CSAREGSTPTDTQYF,TGCAGTGCTAGAGAGGGCTCAACCCCCACAGATACGCAGTATTTT
NA,TRBJ2-1,NA,TRBV29-1,CSVADPTSASGGNEQFF,TGCAGCGTCGCCGACCCGACTAGTGCCAGTGGAGGCAATGAGCAGTTCTTC
NA,TRBJ1-4,NA,TRBV7-2,CASSLPREGRANEKLFF,TGTGCCAGCAGCTTGCCCCGGGAGGGGAGGGCTAATGAAAAACTGTTTTTT
NA,TRBJ2-7,TRBD1,TRBV28,CAGQGVSYEQYF,TGTGCCGGACAGGGGGTTTCCTACGAGCAGTACTTC
NA,TRBJ2-5,NA,TRBV20-1,CSAMPGESQETQYF,TGCAGTGCTATGCCGGGGGAAAGTCAAGAGACCCAGTACTTC
few,TRBJ2-5,NA,TRBV28,CASSLLGKEKGETQYF,TGTGCCAGCAGTTTATTGGGAAAAGAGAAGGGAGAGACCCAGTACTTC
NA,TRBJ1-1,NA,TRBV28,CASSFAPTEAFF,TGTGCCAGCAGTTTTGCCCCCACTGAAGCTTTCTTT
NA,TRBJ2-7,NA,TRBV5-5,CASSVADYLYEQYF,TGTGCCAGCAGCGTGGCGGACTACCTCTACGAGCAGTACTTC
few,TRBJ2-7,NA,TRBV4-3,CASSQDGAGIPYEQYF,TGCGCCAGCAGCCAAGATGGAGCAGGGATCCCCTACGAGCAGTACTTC
once,TRBJ2-1,TRBD1,TRBV20-1,CSVLGQVNEQFF,TGCAGTGTCCTAGGACAGGTCAATGAGCAGTTCTTC
few,TRBJ2-3,NA,TRBV13,CASRDLMDTQYF,TGTGCCAGTCGGGACTTAATGGATACGCAGTATTTT
NA,TRBJ2-5,TRBD2,TRBV28,CASLLVAGAVETQYF,TGTGCCAGCCTACTGGTAGCGGGCGCGGTTGAGACCCAGTACTTC
NA,TRBJ2-3,NA,TRBV3-1,CASSPPGAGSTDTQYF,TGTGCCAGCAGCCCCCCCGGGGCGGGGAGCACAGATACGCAGTATTTT
NA,TRBJ2-4,NA,TRBV5-4,CASTAPGQNIQYF,TGTGCCAGCACCGCCCCGGGTCAAAACATTCAGTACTTC
once,TRBJ1-2,NA,TRBV29-1,CSVDKELYGYTF,TGCAGCGTTGATAAGGAACTATATGGCTACACCTTC
NA,TRBJ2-3,NA,TRBV7-9,CASSLGQAADTQYF,TGTGCCAGCAGCTTAGGGCAGGCAGCAGATACGCAGTATTTT
NA,TRBJ2-7,NA,TRBV14,CASSQGGQASEQYF,TGTGCCAGCAGCCAAGGCGGGCAGGCTAGCGAGCAGTACTTC
NA,TRBJ2-1,NA,TRBV7-2,CASSLSFGNEQFF,TGTGCCAGCAGCTTATCTTTTGGCAATGAGCAGTTCTTC
NA,TRBJ1-2,NA,TRBV27,CASSISSYQEDFYGYTF,TGTGCCAGCAGTATATCCTCCTACCAGGAAGACTTCTATGGCTACACCTTC
few,TRBJ2-3,TRBD2,TRBV20-1,CSASGLAGVDTQYF,TGCAGTGCGTCGGGACTAGCGGGGGTAGATACGCAGTATTTT
NA,TRBJ2-5,TRBD1,TRBV7-2,CASSLMGQGSETQYF,TGTGCCAGCAGCTTAATGGGACAGGGGTCAGAGACCCAGTACTTC
few,TRBJ2-7,NA,TRBV28,CASSRAGLTYEQYF,TGTGCCAGCAGCCGGGCAGGACTAACCTACGAGCAGTACTTC
once,TRBJ2-2,NA,TRBV6-2/TRBV6-3,CASSSPFSGNTGELFF,TGTGCCAGCAGTTCCCCCTTCTCGGGGAACACCGGGGAGCTGTTTTTT
NA,TRBJ1-6,NA,TRBV4-1,CASSQDLAGMMAPLHF,TGCGCCAGCAGCCAAGATCTGGCAGGGATGATGGCACCCCTCCACTTT
NA,TRBJ2-7,TRBD2,TRBV4-3,CASSQRFGVRLAGIEQYF,TGCGCCAGCAGCCAAAGGTTCGGAGTAAGACTAGCGGGGATCGAGCAGTACTTC
NA,TRBJ2-3,TRBD2,TRBV20-1,CSASGGGRTDTQYF,TGCAGTGCCTCGGGGGGGGGCCGCACAGATACGCAGTATTTT
few,TRBJ2-7,TRBD1,TRBV6-2/TRBV6-3,CASSDGQGAPRPYEQYF,TGTGCCAGCAGTGATGGACAGGGCGCTCCACGGCCCTACGAGCAGTACTTC
few,TRBJ2-3,NA,TRBV20-1,CSARGTVPADTQYF,TGCAGTGCTAGAGGGACAGTACCCGCAGATACGCAGTATTTT
few,TRBJ2-5,TRBD2,TRBV10-3,CAISGLAGVQETQYF,TGTGCCATCAGTGGTCTAGCGGGGGTCCAAGAGACCCAGTACTTC
NA,TRBJ2-7,TRBD2,TRBV7-8,CASRDTSGTSGNNEQYF,TGTGCCAGCAGGGACACTTCCGGGACTAGCGGCAACAATGAGCAGTACTTC
NA,TRBJ1-1,NA,TRBV20-1,CSARGISAIDTEAFF,TGCAGTGCTAGAGGGATCAGTGCCATTGACACTGAAGCTTTCTTT
once,TRBJ2-7,TRBD1,TRBV10-1,CASRAGTGMSEQYF,TGCGCCAGCAGGGCCGGGACAGGGATGAGCGAGCAGTACTTC
NA,TRBJ2-1,TRBD2,TRBV25-1,CASSEGGTSYDNEQFF,TGTGCCAGCAGTGAAGGAGGGACTAGCTATGACAATGAGCAGTTCTTC